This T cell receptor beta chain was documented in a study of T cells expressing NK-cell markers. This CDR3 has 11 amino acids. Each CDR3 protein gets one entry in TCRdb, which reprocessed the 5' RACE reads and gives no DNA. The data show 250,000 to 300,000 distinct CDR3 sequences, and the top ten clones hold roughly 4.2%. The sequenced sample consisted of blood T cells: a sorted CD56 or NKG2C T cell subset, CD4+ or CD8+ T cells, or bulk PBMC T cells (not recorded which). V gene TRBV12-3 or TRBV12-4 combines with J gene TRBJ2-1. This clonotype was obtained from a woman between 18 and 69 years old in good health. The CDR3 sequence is CASSPRVEQFF.